This T cell receptor (beta chain) was retrieved from a study of blood T cells in healthy people across ages. Study findings and constraints: Among long-lived donors, naive CD4+ cells were more numerous and diversity higher than in aged donors. Older age went with lower TCR beta diversity per million T cells, in a roughly linear way.

The germline V and J ends were trimmed by 6 bases and 0 bases, with 13 bases remaining between them. The CDR3 is 15 residues long. The germline V gene encodes CDR1 SGHKS and CDR2 YYEKEE (reference sequence). Combining a sample-barcoded 5' primer with a J-beta primer mix, a second PCR ran for roughly 7 to 12 cycles. Researchers report that each sample yielded at least 2.5 million CDR3-containing paired-end reads. A single record per CDR3 protein comes from TCRdb applying MiXCR to the 5' RACE reads. This table has about 940,000 distinct CDR3 sequences, around 49% appearing once. The sample holds a few counts of this clonotype. What it recognizes is unknown.

Sequenced sample: blood. The clonotype originates from a man aged 30 to 45 in good health. The chain carries TRBV5-5 and TRBJ2-1; weak D call: TRBD1 (5 bases). In nucleotides, the CDR3 is TGTGCCAGCACGGCAGGGCCGGACTCCTACAATGAGCAGTTCTTC. Translation gives CASTAGPDSYNEQFF.